Presented here are 27 T cell receptor beta chains from one specimen sequenced in a study of shared T cell receptors in the human thymus. Generated by immunoSEQ multiplex PCR, the TCRdb table keeps only in-frame clones and is missing some. The table lists roughly 550,000 clones, around 82% of them singletons. The same sample was also studied in work on human thymus T cells.

The sample consisted of thymocytes. The receptors originated from a boy younger than two with a congenital heart defect.

The J gene is TRBJ2-1, the V gene TRBV29-1; 9 positions match TRBD1. Germline assignment: CDR1 SQVTM and CDR2 ANQGSEA. Trimming took 2 bases from V and 9 from J; bases not matched to a gene: 5. The CDR3 consists of 13 residues. The CDR3 is CSVERTGVGEQFF. CDR3 coding DNA: TGCAGCGTTGAAAGGACAGGGGTAGGTGAGCAGTTCTTC.

The chain combines TRBV29-1 with TRBJ1-4, with a possible D match to TRBD1 (6 bases). The CDR3 has 14 residues. The germline V gene has CDR1 SQVTM and CDR2 ANQGSEA. The V and J ends lost 7 bases and 8 bases respectively, with 20 bases between them. CDR3 amino acids: CSAGATGLEEKLFF. The CDR3 DNA is TGCAGCGCCGGCGCCACAGGGTTGGAGGAAAAACTGTTTTTT. The entire variable domain, with the rest obtained from reference TRBV29-1 and TRBJ1-4, is as follows: SAVISQKPSRDICQRGTSLTIQCQVDSQVTMMFWYRQQPGQSLTLIATANQGSEATYESGFVIDKFPISRPNLTFSTLTVSNMSPEDSSIYLCSAGATGLEEKLFFGSGTQLSVL.

This chain uses TRBV30 with TRBJ1-1, with D possibly TRBD1 on 5 matching bases. This CDR3 spans 15 amino acids. V lost 4 bases and J lost 0, with 15 bases in between. The germline CDR1 and CDR2 sequences are GTSNPN and SVGIG (reference sequence). CDR3 DNA: TGTGCCTGGAATTGCGGGACCCCTATGAACACTGAAGCTTTCTTT. Protein: CAWNCGTPMNTEAFF.

The chain carries TRBV7-9 and TRBJ1-3; unclear D gene. Germline V lookup: CDR1 SEHNR, CDR2 FQNEAQ (reference sequence). V was clipped by 3 bases and J by 0 bases, with 9 bases between them. CDR3 length: 15 amino acids. CDR3 nucleotides: TGTGCCAGCAGCTTCTGTGGCAGCTCTGGAAACACCATATATTTT. It translates to CASSFCGSSGNTIYF.

This clone came up a few times. This chain joins TRBV7-2 and TRBJ2-7; 9 bases fit TRBD2. Germline CDR1 and CDR2: SGHTA and FQGNSA. The ends lost 4 bases at V and 7 bases at J; junction bases unmatched: 14. The CDR3 length is 16 residues. CDR3 sequence (DNA): TGTGCCAGCAGCTCAATAGCGGGAGCCCTGCTACGAGAGCAGTACTTC. Protein sequence: CASSSIAGALLREQYF. Full variable domain (outside the CDR3, taken from reference TRBV7-2 and TRBJ2-7): GAGVSQSPSNKVTEKGKDVELRCDPISGHTALYWYRQSLGQGLEFLIYFQGNSAPDKSGLPSDRFSAERTGGSVSTLTIQRTQQEDSAVYLCASSSIAGALLREQYFGPGTRLTVT.

The chain joins TRBV18 to TRBJ2-3; D might be TRBD1 (6 bases). CDR1 and CDR2 from the germline V gene are KGHSH and LQKENI. Trimming cost V 3 bases and J 6 bases, with 28 bases left between them. The CDR3 contains 19 residues. Written as DNA, the CDR3 is TGTGCCAGCTCACCTGGGGACAAAGGCGTACCGCTTATAGTGGATACGCAGTATTTT. Its translation is CASSPGDKGVPLIVDTQYF.

The rearrangement links TRBV28 to TRBJ2-7, with 14 bases lining up with TRBD2. The ends lost 6 bases at V and 2 bases at J; junction bases unmatched: 12. This CDR3 is built from 18 residues. The V gene's germline CDR1 is MDHEN and CDR2 SYDVKM. Here the CDR3 DNA reads TGTGCCAGCAGGGACCCCCGGACTAGCGGGAGGCCGCCCTACGAGCAGTACTTC. It yields the protein CASRDPRTSGRPPYEQYF. Together with reference TRBV28 and TRBJ2-7, the CDR3 gives the full variable domain: DVKVTQSSRYLVKRTGEKVFLECVQDMDHENMFWYRQDPGLGLRLIYFSYDVKMKEKGDIPEGYSVSREKKERFSLILESASTNQTSMYLCASRDPRTSGRPPYEQYFGPGTRLTVT.

The chain combines TRBV2 with TRBJ2-3; D is ambiguous. CDR1 and CDR2 (germline): SNHLY, FYNNEI. The CDR3 runs 17 residues. The germline V and J ends were trimmed by 7 bases and 3 bases, with 23 bases remaining between them. The CDR3 here is CASNRKPSAPLTDTQYF. The DNA for the CDR3 is TGTGCCAGCAACCGAAAACCGAGTGCACCCCTTACAGATACGCAGTATTTT.

The chain has TRBV11-2 and TRBJ2-7; TRBD2 agrees at 9 bases. V dropped 4 bases and J dropped 8; count of bases not matched to a gene: 12. The germline V gene encodes CDR1 SGHAT and CDR2 FQNNGV. The CDR3 extends over 15 amino acids. CDR3 region: CASSSYPAGGYKQYF. Here the CDR3 DNA reads TGTGCCAGCAGCTCCTATCCAGCGGGGGGCTATAAGCAGTACTTC.

The chain uses TRBV19 and TRBJ2-2, with 9 bases lining up with TRBD2. This CDR3 region has 15 residues. V was clipped by 3 bases and J by 6 bases; unmatched bases: 5. The germline V gene has CDR1 LNHDA and CDR2 SQIVND (reference sequence). The CDR3 here is CASSIPSGIAGELFF. CDR3 coding DNA: TGTGCCAGTAGTATTCCTAGCGGGATTGCCGGGGAGCTGTTTTTT.

The V gene is TRBV2, the J gene TRBJ2-7, with 11 bases lining up with TRBD2. Germline V lookup: CDR1 SNHLY, CDR2 FYNNEI. This CDR3 contains 14 residues. Trimming took 7 bases from V and 3 from J; bases not matched to a gene: 5. As DNA, the CDR3 is TGTGCCAGCAACCCTACTAGCGGGAGCTACGAGCAGTACTTC. Its protein is CASNPTSGSYEQYF.

The table lists this clone with a count of one. The chain links TRBV15 to TRBJ2-7; tentatively, D is TRBD2 (6 bases). V lost 1 base and J lost 0, with 16 bases in between. In germline, CDR1 is LNHNV, CDR2 YYDKDF (reference sequence). This CDR3 has 17 amino acids. CDR3 region: CATSRGPLAASSYEQYF. The CDR3 DNA reads as TGTGCCACCAGCAGAGGCCCCTTAGCGGCGAGCTCCTACGAGCAGTACTTC.

The genes are TRBV29-1 and TRBJ1-2; tentative D call: TRBD1 (5 bases). The germline V gene has CDR1 SQVTM and CDR2 ANQGSEA. The length of the CDR3 is 14 residues. The ends were cut back, 3 bases at V and 3 bases at J, with 14 bases in the middle. CDR3 bases: TGCAGCGTTGACGGGACGGGGGAATACTATGGCTACACCTTC. It encodes CSVDGTGEYYGYTF.

This rearrangement joins TRBV6-1 to TRBJ2-7; TRBD2 might be the D (5 bases). This CDR3 is built from 13 residues. The ends were cut back, 7 bases at V and 6 bases at J, with 16 bases in the middle. Germline CDR1 MNHNS, CDR2 SASEGT. The CDR3 DNA reads as TGTGCCAGCAATGCCCCGGCGGGCCGCGAGCAGTACTTC. Its translation is CASNAPAGREQYF.

This clone turned up a few times. This rearrangement joins TRBV18 to TRBJ2-7; D gene ambiguous. CDR3 size: 13 residues. The V gene's germline CDR1 is KGHSH and CDR2 LQKENI. Trimming stripped 4 bases from V and 3 bases from J, with 10 bases between. This CDR3 is CASSLYNSYEQYF. The CDR3 DNA reads TGTGCCAGCTCACTTTATAATAGCTACGAGCAGTACTTC.

J is TRBJ2-1 and V is TRBV10-3; weak D call: TRBD1 (5 bases). Looked up from germline, CDR1 is ENHRY and CDR2 is SYGVKD. The CDR3 totals 17 residues. V was shortened by 10 bases and J by 6 bases, with 28 bases between the two germline ends. CDR3 protein: CATLGRVRVPGVNEQFF. The CDR3 DNA reads as TGTGCCACGCTCGGAAGGGTCAGGGTCCCTGGCGTCAATGAGCAGTTCTTC.

This chain joins TRBV27 and TRBJ2-7; a weak D match, TRBD1 (6 bases). V lost 6 bases and J 0 bases, leaving 18 bases between the germline ends. CDR1 MNHEY and CDR2 SMNVEV come from the germline V gene (reference sequence). This CDR3 spans 16 amino acids. DNA of the CDR3: TGTGCCAGCAGCACCCCGACAGGACACCGCTCCTACGAGCAGTACTTC. Protein sequence: CASSTPTGHRSYEQYF.

V is TRBV4-3 and J is TRBJ2-5, with 8 bases matching TRBD1. The CDR3 totals 14 residues. V lost 4 bases, J lost 2 bases, and 3 bases stayed unmatched. In germline, CDR1 is LGHNA, CDR2 YSLEER. The CDR3 loop reads CASSPTGEQETQYF. In nucleotides, the CDR3 is TGCGCCAGCAGCCCGACAGGGGAGCAAGAGACCCAGTACTTC.

This chain joins TRBV28 and TRBJ2-7; D not certain. The CDR3 is made up of 14 amino acids. Trimming pared 2 bases from V and 2 bases from J, leaving 10 bases between. CDR1 MDHEN and CDR2 SYDVKM come from the germline V gene. The CDR3 coding sequence is TGTGCCAGCAGTTTACCTACAGTTACCTACGAGCAGTACTTC. This sequence encodes CASSLPTVTYEQYF. Using reference TRBV28 and TRBJ2-7 for the parts outside the CDR3, the full variable domain is DVKVTQSSRYLVKRTGEKVFLECVQDMDHENMFWYRQDPGLGLRLIYFSYDVKMKEKGDIPEGYSVSREKKERFSLILESASTNQTSMYLCASSLPTVTYEQYFGPGTRLTVT.

The genes are TRBV4-3 and TRBJ2-1; 13 bases match TRBD2. CDR3 length: 16 residues. Germline CDR1 is LGHNA and CDR2 is YSLEER. V gave up 2 bases and J gave up 8 bases; unmatched junction bases: 6. In DNA form, the CDR3 reads TGCGCCAGCAGCCAACTCGGACTAGCGGGAGTCGATGAGCAGTTCTTC. It specifies CASSQLGLAGVDEQFF.

Written as DNA, the CDR3 is TGTGCCAGTAGTCCCAAGGGGCTCAGCGGCTACACCTTC. Amino acids: CASSPKGLSGYTF. V usage is TRBV19 and J usage is TRBJ1-2, with TRBD1 as a possible D gene (5 bases). The germline V and J ends were trimmed by 5 bases and 8 bases, with 15 bases remaining between them. This CDR3 comprises 13 residues. Per germline, CDR1 LNHDA and CDR2 SQIVND (reference sequence). The full variable domain, with the rest looked up from reference TRBV19 and TRBJ1-2, is DGGITQSPKYLFRKEGQNVTLSCEQNLNHDAMYWYRQDPGQGLRLIYYSQIVNDFQKGDIAEGYSVSREKKESFPLTVTSAQKNPTAFYLCASSPKGLSGYTFGSGTRLTVV.

The genes are TRBV27 and TRBJ2-1, with TRBD2 as a possible D gene (6 bases). Germline V gene lookup returns CDR1 MNHEY and CDR2 SMNVEV (reference sequence). The CDR3 consists of 16 residues. The V end was cut by 3 bases, the J end by 0 bases, with 12 bases between. The CDR3 DNA sequence: TGTGCCAGCAGTTTCTTGGACTACCCCTCCTACAATGAGCAGTTCTTC. It translates to CASSFLDYPSYNEQFF.

V usage is TRBV2 and J usage is TRBJ2-1; possible D gene TRBD2, 6 bases. The V and J ends lost 6 bases and 0 bases respectively, with 18 bases between them. The CDR3 is 17 residues long. Germline loops: CDR1 SNHLY, CDR2 FYNNEI. The CDR3 region is CASSGPGTPSSYNEQFF. The CDR3 DNA sequence: TGTGCCAGCAGCGGACCCGGGACTCCCAGCTCCTACAATGAGCAGTTCTTC.

Comment on this clone: A read error may produce the germline difference seen at one junction end. The chain links TRBV11-2 to TRBJ2-1; 7 bases agree with TRBD2. This CDR3 contains 11 residues. The V gene's germline CDR1 is SGHAT and CDR2 FQNNGV. CDR3 in amino acids: CASSSRLAKIF. As DNA, the CDR3 is TGTGCCAGCAGCTCCCGACTAGCAAAGATCTTC.

The rearrangement uses TRBV18 and TRBJ1-2; D ambiguous. The germline CDR1 and CDR2 sequences are KGHSH and LQKENI. Trimming pared 6 bases from V and 7 bases from J, leaving 15 bases between. The CDR3 has 13 residues. The CDR3 sequence: CASSQRRVVGYTF. The CDR3 bases are TGTGCCAGCTCCCAAAGGAGGGTTGTTGGCTACACCTTC.

The chain combines TRBV5-4 with TRBJ2-1; TRBD2 might be the D (6 bases). This CDR3 comprises 18 residues. In germline, CDR1 is SGHNT, CDR2 YYREEE (reference sequence). The germline V and J ends were trimmed by 0 bases and 7 bases, with 23 bases remaining between them. The CDR3 coding sequence is TGTGCCAGCAGCTTGGTGGGGGGTGGGGTTTCTCGTTGGAATGAGCAGTTCTTC. Protein product: CASSLVGGGVSRWNEQFF. Variable domain in full (rest from reference TRBV5-4 and TRBJ2-1): ETGVTQSPTHLIKTRGQQVTLRCSSQSGHNTVSWYQQALGQGPQFIFQYYREEENGRGNFPPRFSGLQFPNYSSELNVNALELDDSALYLCASSLVGGGVSRWNEQFFGPGTRLTVL.

The chain joins TRBV15 to TRBJ2-7, with 13 bases matching TRBD2. V lost 0 bases and J lost 4; bases outside the gene matches: 6. The CDR3 length is 17 residues. CDR1 and CDR2 from the germline V gene are LNHNV and YYDKDF (reference sequence). The CDR3 bases are TGTGCCACCAGCAGAGACGCCGGGACTAGCGGGATATACGAGCAGTACTTC. Translated: CATSRDAGTSGIYEQYF.